The 26 T cell receptor beta chains below were found in one sample sequenced in a study of regulatory T cells in long-lasting Graves disease. Arm-PCR of CDR3 regions and iRepertoire HTBI primers were the basis on which TCR beta libraries were built. MiXCR was run by TCRdb on the multiplex PCR reads, yielding one entry per CDR3 protein. There are fewer than 450,000 distinct CDR3 sequences in the sample; approximately 16% occur only once, and under 9% lies in the top ten. Time point meaning: newly diagnosed GD, antithyroid drugs for less than 3 months. Scientists built the TCR library using RNA that was extracted from PBMCs. The same data also contributed to another study, on T cells in Graves' hyperthyroidism and ophthalmopathy.

Sequencing was performed on peripheral blood mononuclear cells (PBMCs), taken at new diagnosis, from a patient treated with antithyroid drugs. Receptors originate from a middle-aged woman with Graves disease.

The CDR3 sequence: CASSSSDRSPNYGYTF. The CDR3 nucleotides read TGTGCCAGCAGCTCCTCGGACAGGAGCCCTAACTATGGCTACACCTTC. The chain recombines TRBV5-6 with TRBJ1-2; 7 bases are a match to TRBD1. V trimming: 3 bases; J trimming: 0 bases; junction bases outside the gene matches: 8. CDR3 size: 16 residues. Germline V gene lookup returns CDR1 SGHDT and CDR2 YYEEEE.

This rearrangement joins TRBV3-1 to TRBJ2-1; TRBD2 agrees at 10 bases. Germline values: CDR1 LGHDT, CDR2 YNNKEL (reference sequence). Trimming took 8 bases from V and 0 from J; bases not matched to a gene: 4. CDR3 length equals 15 residues. In nucleotides, the CDR3 is TGTGCCAGCGAACCTAGCGGGAGCTCCTACAATGAGCAGTTCTTC. Translated, it gives CASEPSGSSYNEQFF.

The chain couples TRBV20-1 to TRBJ2-1, with D perhaps matching TRBD1 (7 bases). The CDR3 is 15 residues long. The germline V gene has CDR1 DFQATT and CDR2 SNEGSKA (reference sequence). Trimming removed 2 bases at V and 9 bases at J, with 20 bases between. In DNA form, the CDR3 reads TGCAGTGCTAGACCCTTCCGAACAGGGGAGGTTGAGCAGTTCTTC. It is translated as CSARPFRTGEVEQFF.

This rearrangement joins TRBV4-1 to TRBJ2-7; 11 nucleotides align to TRBD1. The CDR3 length is 15 residues. V lost 1 base, J lost 4 bases, and 3 bases stayed unmatched. In germline, CDR1 is MGHRA, CDR2 YSYEKL. CDR3 sequence (DNA): TGCGCCAGCAGCCAAGGGACAGGGGGCAGTTACGAGCAGTACTTC. It codes for CASSQGTGGSYEQYF.

This clonotype was recorded many times. The chain employs TRBV27 and TRBJ1-1; TRBD1 matches at 8 bases. The germline V gene has CDR1 MNHEY and CDR2 SMNVEV (reference sequence). Trimming at V came to 5 bases and at J to 1 base, leaving 6 bases not matched to a gene. The CDR3 covers 15 residues. CDR3 sequence reads: CASSPSGGANTEAFF. The CDR3, as DNA: TGTGCCAGCAGTCCCTCAGGGGGCGCGAACACTGAAGCTTTCTTT.

This clonotype showed up many times. V and J are TRBV5-4 and TRBJ2-2; unclear D gene. The CDR3 consists of 16 residues. With 4 bases removed from V and 1 base from J, the gap between germline ends came to 14 bases. The germline V gene has CDR1 SGHNT and CDR2 YYREEE (reference sequence). CDR3 protein: CASSNPRALNTGELFF. CDR3 DNA sequence: TGTGCCAGCAGCAATCCCCGGGCCCTGAACACCGGGGAGCTGTTTTTT. The full variable domain, with the rest looked up from reference TRBV5-4 and TRBJ2-2, is ETGVTQSPTHLIKTRGQQVTLRCSSQSGHNTVSWYQQALGQGPQFIFQYYREEENGRGNFPPRFSGLQFPNYSSELNVNALELDDSALYLCASSNPRALNTGELFFGEGSRLTVL.

This clonotype has a count of ten or more. J is TRBJ1-2 and V is TRBV28; maybe TRBD1 (6 bases). Looked up from germline, CDR1 is MDHEN and CDR2 is SYDVKM. CDR3 length: 13 residues. Trimming left V 6 bases short and J 4 bases short, with 12 bases between. The CDR3 nucleotides are TGTGCCAGCAGGCCCGGACAGTCCTATGGCTACACCTTC. This sequence encodes CASRPGQSYGYTF.

This clonotype was picked up a small number of times. This chain links TRBV3-1 with TRBJ1-6; 7 nucleotides align to TRBD1. After removal of 7 bases from V and 17 bases from J, the junction contained 17 bases not matched to a gene. Germline assignment: CDR1 LGHDT and CDR2 YNNKEL (reference sequence). The CDR3 runs 14 residues. This CDR3 reads CASTRGTDNSPFHF. DNA for the CDR3: TGTGCCAGCACCCGGGGGACAGATAATTCCCCCTTCCACTTT.

This clonotype was counted at least ten times. V is TRBV6-1 and J is TRBJ2-2, with unresolved D. CDR1 and CDR2 from the germline V gene are MNHNS and SASEGT. The CDR3 is 15 residues long. V dropped 1 base and J dropped 3 bases, with 9 bases sitting between them. CDR3 nucleotide sequence: TGTGCCAGCAGTGAAGGGGCGGTCGACACCGGGGAGCTGTTTTTT. It encodes CASSEGAVDTGELFF.

This clonotype was seen many times. This chain links TRBV15 with TRBJ2-3, with 8 nucleotides matching TRBD1. CDR1 is LNHNV and CDR2 is YYDKDF in the germline V gene (reference sequence). The CDR3 sequence is 15 residues long. The junction had 4 bases not matched to a gene; V was cut back by 0 bases and J by 5 bases. The CDR3 region has the DNA TGTGCCACCAGCAGAGATGGGACAGGACTAGATACGCAGTATTTT. It encodes CATSRDGTGLDTQYF.

Ten or more counts support this clonotype. The chain employs TRBV6-2 or TRBV6-3 and TRBJ2-5; D not resolved. Trimming removed 5 bases from V and 5 bases from J, with 9 bases in between. This CDR3 spans 12 amino acids. The germline V gene encodes CDR1 MNHEY and CDR2 SVGEGT. This CDR3 is CASSQMVETQYF. DNA for the CDR3: TGTGCCAGCAGTCAAATGGTGGAGACCCAGTACTTC.

The chain joins TRBV24-1 to TRBJ1-1, with 7 bases matching TRBD1. Germline V gene data show CDR1 as KGHDR and CDR2 as SFDVKD. This CDR3 contains 11 residues. The V and J ends lost 9 bases and 6 bases, in that order; junction bases with no gene match: 3. In DNA form, the CDR3 reads TGTGCCACCGGAACAGGGGCTGAAGCTTTCTTT. Protein sequence: CATGTGAEAFF.

This chain uses TRBV4-1 with TRBJ2-2; D might be TRBD1 or TRBD2, each matching 5 bases. Between the trimmed V and J ends, which lost 1 base and 8 bases, there was a span of 11 bases. Looked up from germline, CDR1 is MGHRA and CDR2 is YSYEKL. This CDR3 contains 14 residues. DNA for the CDR3: TGCGCCAGCAGCCAAGTTTCGGGGCGGGGGGAGCTGTTTTTT. This encodes CASSQVSGRGELFF.

This clonotype was seen ten or more times. This chain connects TRBV7-9 to TRBJ2-5; 14 bases are a match to TRBD2. This CDR3 has 18 amino acids. V shed 2 bases, J shed 4 bases, and the junction held 9 bases outside the gene matches. The germline CDR1 and CDR2 sequences are SEHNR and FQNEAQ (reference sequence). CDR3 sequence (DNA): TGTGCCAGCAGCTTAAGCTTCGGGACTAGCGGGAGTGGAGAGACCCAGTACTTC. It translates to CASSLSFGTSGSGETQYF. The whole variable domain, remainder taken from reference TRBV7-9 and TRBJ2-5, is DTGVSQNPRHKITKRGQNVTFRCDPISEHNRLYWYRQTLGQGPEFLTYFQNEAQLEKSRLLSDRFSAERPKGSFSTLEIQRTEQGDSAMYLCASSLSFGTSGSGETQYFGPGTRLLVL.

This clonotype appeared a few times. This chain uses TRBV5-1 with TRBJ2-7; D tentatively reads TRBD1 or TRBD2 (5 bases each). V was cut by 3 bases and J by 3 bases, with 13 bases left in between. Germline V gene data show CDR1 as SGHRS and CDR2 as YFSETQ. This CDR3 has 14 residues. CDR3 sequence reads: CASSSGPRGYEQYF. As DNA, the CDR3 is TGCGCCAGCAGCTCGGGACCCCGCGGCTACGAGCAGTACTTC.

The CDR3 DNA reads as TGTGCCAGCAGTTTAAGGGGGAGGAGTGAGCAGTTCTTC. Its translation is CASSLRGRSEQFF. The V call is TRBV27, the J call TRBJ2-1; either TRBD1 or TRBD2 may fit D (6 bases each). Trimming stripped 2 bases from V and 9 bases from J, with 11 bases between. The CDR3 loop spans 13 amino acids. Germline V CDR1 and CDR2: MNHEY, SMNVEV (reference sequence).

CDR3 coding DNA: TGTGCCAGGTCCGGGGGGCAGGGAGAGACCCAGTACTTC. Residues: CARSGGQGETQYF. This chain connects TRBV7-9 to TRBJ2-5; tentative D call: TRBD2 (7 bases). The germline CDR1 and CDR2 sequences are SEHNR and FQNEAQ (reference sequence). The CDR3 runs to 13 residues. With 9 bases removed from V and 4 bases from J, the gap between germline ends came to 15 bases.

The rearrangement joins TRBV6-5 to TRBJ1-2; D is ambiguous. Germline V gene data show CDR1 as MNHEY and CDR2 as SVGAGI. Trimming stripped 0 bases from V and 0 bases from J, with 11 bases between. The CDR3 is 16 residues long. The CDR3 region is CASSYSRMGTNYGYTF. The CDR3 DNA follows: TGTGCCAGCAGTTACTCTCGGATGGGGACTAACTATGGCTACACCTTC.

About this clonotype: Its ends do not fully match the called genes, so a read error is possible. The rearrangement links TRBV2 to TRBJ2-7; perhaps D is TRBD1 or TRBD2 (5 bases each). Germline V gene lookup returns CDR1 SNHLY and CDR2 FYNNEI. This CDR3 is 14 amino acids long. The CDR3 DNA reads as TGTGCCAGCAGTGGATACGGGACCTCCTGCGAGCAGTACTTC. Protein: CASSGYGTSCEQYF.

This clonotype was counted at least ten times. The rearrangement joins TRBV27 to TRBJ1-1; D possibly corresponds to TRBD1 (5 bases). The CDR3 consists of 16 residues. The V end lost 1 base, the J end lost 4 bases, and 16 bases lay between the germline ends. Germline CDR1 MNHEY, CDR2 SMNVEV (reference sequence). The CDR3 region has the DNA TGTGCCAGCAGTTTATTGCCCGGGGGGGTGAGCACTGAAGCTTTCTTT. Amino acids: CASSLLPGGVSTEAFF.

CDR3 nucleotides: TGTGCCAGCAGTTGGGCCGGGACAGGGGCGCACGATGAGCAGTTCTTC. Its protein product is CASSWAGTGAHDEQFF. The chain couples TRBV28 to TRBJ2-1, with 10 bases matching TRBD1. The CDR3 extends over 16 amino acids. Trimming took 4 bases from V and 8 from J; bases not matched to a gene: 11. Germline V gene data show CDR1 as MDHEN and CDR2 as SYDVKM. Drawing the rest from reference TRBV28 and TRBJ2-1, the complete variable domain is DVKVTQSSRYLVKRTGEKVFLECVQDMDHENMFWYRQDPGLGLRLIYFSYDVKMKEKGDIPEGYSVSREKKERFSLILESASTNQTSMYLCASSWAGTGAHDEQFFGPGTRLTVL.

In DNA form, the CDR3 reads TGTGCCAGCAGCTTGGGTGGGAGCGGCGCAGATACGCAGTATTTT. Amino acid sequence: CASSLGGSGADTQYF. The chain joins TRBV9 to TRBJ2-3, with D maybe TRBD2 (5 bases). This CDR3 is 15 amino acids long. V shed 4 bases and J shed 4 bases, with 16 bases lying between them. The germline CDR1 and CDR2 sequences are SGDLS and YYNGEE.

This chain connects TRBV20-1 to TRBJ2-4; tentatively, D is TRBD2 (5 bases). Trimming took off 0 bases at V and 14 bases at J, with 11 bases between the two ends. Per the germline V gene, CDR1 is DFQATT and CDR2 is SNEGSKA (reference sequence). The CDR3 is made up of 11 amino acids. This CDR3 reads CSARDLGRKYF. The CDR3 DNA is TGCAGTGCTAGAGATCTAGGGAGAAAGTACTTC.

This clonotype has at least ten counts. V is TRBV12-3 or TRBV12-4 and J is TRBJ2-7; 12 bases match TRBD2. Trimming removed 4 bases from V and 2 bases from J; junction bases left unmatched: 12. The CDR3 is 18 amino acids. The chain's CDR3 is CASSSIHTASGRAYEQYF. The CDR3 DNA sequence: TGTGCCAGCAGTTCTATTCATACCGCTAGCGGGAGGGCCTACGAGCAGTACTTC.

This clonotype was seen ten or more times. The CDR3 is CAYSGPTDYEQFF. The CDR3 nucleotides read TGTGCCTACTCGGGACCCACCGATTATGAGCAGTTCTTC. The J gene is TRBJ2-1, the V gene TRBV30; D may correspond to TRBD1 or TRBD2 (5 bases each). The V end was cut by 7 bases, the J end by 8 bases, with 18 bases between. Germline assignment: CDR1 GTSNPN and CDR2 SVGIG (reference sequence). This CDR3 contains 13 residues. Drawing the rest from reference TRBV30 and TRBJ2-1, the complete variable domain is SQTIHQWPATLVQPVGSPLSLECTVEGTSNPNLYWYRQAAGRGLQLLFYSVGIGQISSEVPQNLSASRPQDRQFILSSKKLLLSDSGFYLCAYSGPTDYEQFFGPGTRLTVL.

The chain employs TRBV2 and TRBJ1-6; D gene ambiguous. CDR3 size: 15 residues. Germline lookup yields CDR1 SNHLY and CDR2 FYNNEI. V gave up 6 bases and J gave up 1 base, with 10 bases separating them. For the CDR3, the DNA is TGTGCCAGCAGGACGGTCGAGTCCTATAATTCACCCCTCCACTTT. The encoded protein is CASRTVESYNSPLHF.